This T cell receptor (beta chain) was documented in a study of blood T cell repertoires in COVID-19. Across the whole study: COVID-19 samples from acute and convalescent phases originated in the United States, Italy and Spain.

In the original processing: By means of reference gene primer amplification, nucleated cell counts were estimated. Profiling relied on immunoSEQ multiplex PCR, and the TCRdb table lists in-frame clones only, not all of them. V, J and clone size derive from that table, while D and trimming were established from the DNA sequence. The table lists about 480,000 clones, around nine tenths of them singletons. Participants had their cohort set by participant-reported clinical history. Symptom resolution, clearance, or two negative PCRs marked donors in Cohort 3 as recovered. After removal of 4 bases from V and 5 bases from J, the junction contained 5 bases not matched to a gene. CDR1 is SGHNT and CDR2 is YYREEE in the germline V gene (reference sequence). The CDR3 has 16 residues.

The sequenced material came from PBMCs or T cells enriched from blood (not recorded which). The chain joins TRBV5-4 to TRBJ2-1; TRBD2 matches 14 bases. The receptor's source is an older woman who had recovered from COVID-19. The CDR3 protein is CASSTRTSGGNNEQFF. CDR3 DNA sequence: TGTGCCAGCAGCACCCGGACTAGCGGGGGGAACAATGAGCAGTTCTTC.